This T cell receptor (beta chain) is drawn from a study of cytomegalovirus exposure and HLA in healthy donors. The CDR3 consists of 17 residues. Trimming removed 6 bases at V and 2 bases at J, with 17 bases between. The germline CDR1 and CDR2 sequences are LNHDA and SQIVND (reference sequence). It was with 60 Vbeta and 13 Jbeta primers that the PCR ran. The data were produced by immunoSEQ multiplex PCR, yet TCRdb's version contains in-frame clones alone and is incomplete. The repertoire holds about 42,000 clones, with roughly half as singletons. Sequenced input: PBMCs. The chain links TRBV19 to TRBJ2-6; perhaps TRBD1 as D (5 bases). This receptor was identified in a human donor in good health. The CDR3: CASRPPGKGTGANVLTF. The CDR3 DNA reads as TGTGCCAGTAGACCGCCAGGGAAAGGCACTGGGGCCAACGTCCTGACTTTC.